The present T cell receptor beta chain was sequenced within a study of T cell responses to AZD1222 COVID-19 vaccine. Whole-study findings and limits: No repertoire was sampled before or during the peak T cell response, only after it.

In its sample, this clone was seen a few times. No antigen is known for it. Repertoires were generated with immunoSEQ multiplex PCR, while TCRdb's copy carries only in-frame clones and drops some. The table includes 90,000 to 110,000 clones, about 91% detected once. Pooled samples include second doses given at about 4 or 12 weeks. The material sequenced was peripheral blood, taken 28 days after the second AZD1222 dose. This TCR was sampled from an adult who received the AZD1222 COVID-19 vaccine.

The CDR3 bases are TGTGCCAGCAGCTTAGCGCTCCCGGGGGCTAGCGGGGCCACAGATACGCAGTATTTT. Translation: CASSLALPGASGATDTQYF. This sequence joins TRBV7-6 and TRBJ2-3, with 9 bases matching TRBD2. Looked up from germline, CDR1 is SGHVS and CDR2 is FNYEAQ. J lost 2 bases, V lost 0 bases, and 12 bases had no gene match. This CDR3 is 19 amino acids long.